Below are 10 T cell receptor beta chains sequenced from a single sample in a study of circulating and synovial CD4+ cells in juvenile arthritis. Measured with immunoSEQ multiplex PCR; TCRdb has only the in-frame clones, and not every one. The table lists around 16,000 clones, roughly 89% of them singletons. The sequencing sample was made of CD4+ T cells from blood. The receptor set was obtained from a human donor with juvenile idiopathic arthritis.

The V call is TRBV6-6, the J call TRBJ1-1, with D possibly being TRBD1 (5 bases). The CDR3 is made up of 15 amino acids. The V gene lost 6 bases and the J gene lost 1 base, with 15 bases spanning the gap. CDR1 is MNHNY, CDR2 SVGAGI, per germline (reference sequence). The CDR3: CASRTAARENTEAFF. In DNA, the CDR3 is TGTGCCAGCAGAACAGCCGCCAGGGAGAACACTGAAGCTTTCTTT.

V is TRBV18 and J is TRBJ1-4, with D maybe TRBD1 (6 bases). Germline CDR1 and CDR2: KGHSH and LQKENI. This CDR3 is 15 amino acids long. Trimming left V 3 bases short and J 8 bases short, with 16 bases between. CDR3 sequence: CASSPRGGSGEKLFF. The CDR3 bases are TGTGCCAGCTCACCGCGTGGGGGCTCAGGGGAAAAACTGTTTTTT. Using reference TRBV18 and TRBJ1-4 for the parts outside the CDR3, the full variable domain is NAGVMQNPRHLVRRRGQEARLRCSPMKGHSHVYWYRQLPEEGLKFMVYLQKENIIDESGMPKERFSAEFPKEGPSILRIQQVVRGDSAAYFCASSPRGGSGEKLFFGSGTQLSVL.

Points on this clone: The junction differs from germline at one of its ends, possibly a read error. The CDR3 loop reads CAISPPGQTILGTDTQYF. In DNA, the CDR3 is TGTGCCATCTCACCGCCGGGACAGACAATACTGGGCACAGATACGCAGTATTTT. The chain employs TRBV18 and TRBJ2-3; TRBD1 aligns across 7 bases. The germline CDR1 and CDR2 sequences are KGHSH and LQKENI. This CDR3 contains 18 residues.

The V call is TRBV7-2, the J call TRBJ2-7; D may be TRBD2 (5 bases). The V end was cut by 11 bases, the J end by 0 bases, with 17 bases between. CDR1 is SGHTA, CDR2 FQGNSA, per germline. CDR3 length: 14 residues. CDR3 DNA sequence: TGTGCCGGGAGTCCGTTCGCCTACTCCTACGAGCAGTACTTC. Residues: CAGSPFAYSYEQYF.

J is TRBJ2-5 and V is TRBV6-5, with no clear D. CDR3 length: 13 residues. From germline, CDR1 is MNHEY and CDR2 SVGAGI. Trimming pared 2 bases from V and 4 bases from J, leaving 8 bases between. Here the CDR3 DNA reads TGTGCCAGCAGTTACGCGATGAGAGAGACCCAGTACTTC. This sequence encodes CASSYAMRETQYF.

This clone was counted a single time. The genes are TRBV10-3 and TRBJ2-7; D not resolved. Trimming removed 6 bases from V and 3 bases from J, with 15 bases in between. CDR1 is ENHRY and CDR2 is SYGVKD in the germline V gene. The CDR3 sequence is 14 residues long. CDR3 region: CAIRPDKYGYEQYF. CDR3 in DNA: TGTGCCATCAGGCCAGACAAGTATGGCTACGAGCAGTACTTC.

The V call is TRBV18, the J call TRBJ2-1, with D possibly being TRBD1 (8 bases). V was clipped by 5 bases and J by 7 bases, with 15 bases between them. This CDR3 has 14 amino acids. Germline V CDR1 and CDR2: KGHSH, LQKENI. CDR3 sequence: CASSSKQGGNEQFF. The DNA of the CDR3 is TGTGCCAGCTCAAGCAAACAGGGGGGGAATGAGCAGTTCTTC.

The rearrangement links TRBV2 to TRBJ2-2, with 11 positions matching TRBD2. Germline values: CDR1 SNHLY, CDR2 FYNNEI. The CDR3 consists of 15 residues. V gave up 8 bases and J gave up 4 bases; unmatched junction bases: 6. The CDR3: CASQELAGVTGELFF. DNA for the CDR3: TGTGCCAGCCAGGAACTAGCGGGAGTCACCGGGGAGCTGTTTTTT.

The chain joins TRBV5-4 to TRBJ2-1; no firm D call. The CDR3 length is 11 residues. Germline V gene lookup returns CDR1 SGHNT and CDR2 YYREEE (reference sequence). The V end was cut by 1 base, the J end by 8 bases, with 4 bases between. CDR3 amino acids: CASSLLDEQFF. The DNA for the CDR3 is TGTGCCAGCAGCTTGTTAGATGAGCAGTTCTTC.

J is TRBJ2-3 and V is TRBV7-3, with D possibly TRBD2 on 5 matching bases. The CDR3 is 13 amino acids. Germline V gene lookup returns CDR1 SGHTA and CDR2 FQGTGA. With 5 bases removed from V and 0 bases from J, the gap between germline ends came to 6 bases. The CDR3 DNA follows: TGTGCCAGCAGCCAGCGGAGCACAGATACGCAGTATTTT. Encoded protein: CASSQRSTDTQYF.